The source of this TCR beta chain is a study of blood T cell repertoires in COVID-19. Across the study: T cells, B-cell-depleted T cells, or PBMCs provided the cDNA or gDNA that served as material.

Patients in Seattle were enrolled during active infection, then followed longitudinally. In the source study's methods: Estimates of nucleated cell counts were drawn from the amplification of reference gene primers. The protocol was immunoSEQ multiplex PCR, while the TCRdb copy is restricted to in-frame clones and leaves out a portion. V and J calls and clone size are those listed in that table; D and trimming were worked out from the DNA. The table shows around 370,000 clones, with 88% occurring only once. The CDR3 spans 17 residues. Germline CDR1 reads LNHDA; CDR2 reads SQIVND (reference sequence). The J segment lost 7 bases and the V segment lost 6 bases, leaving 14 bases of the junction unmatched.

The V call is TRBV19, the J call TRBJ1-4; 10 bases are a match to TRBD1. The receptor was isolated from a woman between 65 and 79 years old with COVID-19, enrolled during active disease. Input material: peripheral blood. CDR3 region: CASSLDLGTGATEKLFF. The CDR3 DNA follows: TGTGCCAGTAGCTTAGATCTCGGGACAGGGGCCACTGAAAAACTGTTTTTT.